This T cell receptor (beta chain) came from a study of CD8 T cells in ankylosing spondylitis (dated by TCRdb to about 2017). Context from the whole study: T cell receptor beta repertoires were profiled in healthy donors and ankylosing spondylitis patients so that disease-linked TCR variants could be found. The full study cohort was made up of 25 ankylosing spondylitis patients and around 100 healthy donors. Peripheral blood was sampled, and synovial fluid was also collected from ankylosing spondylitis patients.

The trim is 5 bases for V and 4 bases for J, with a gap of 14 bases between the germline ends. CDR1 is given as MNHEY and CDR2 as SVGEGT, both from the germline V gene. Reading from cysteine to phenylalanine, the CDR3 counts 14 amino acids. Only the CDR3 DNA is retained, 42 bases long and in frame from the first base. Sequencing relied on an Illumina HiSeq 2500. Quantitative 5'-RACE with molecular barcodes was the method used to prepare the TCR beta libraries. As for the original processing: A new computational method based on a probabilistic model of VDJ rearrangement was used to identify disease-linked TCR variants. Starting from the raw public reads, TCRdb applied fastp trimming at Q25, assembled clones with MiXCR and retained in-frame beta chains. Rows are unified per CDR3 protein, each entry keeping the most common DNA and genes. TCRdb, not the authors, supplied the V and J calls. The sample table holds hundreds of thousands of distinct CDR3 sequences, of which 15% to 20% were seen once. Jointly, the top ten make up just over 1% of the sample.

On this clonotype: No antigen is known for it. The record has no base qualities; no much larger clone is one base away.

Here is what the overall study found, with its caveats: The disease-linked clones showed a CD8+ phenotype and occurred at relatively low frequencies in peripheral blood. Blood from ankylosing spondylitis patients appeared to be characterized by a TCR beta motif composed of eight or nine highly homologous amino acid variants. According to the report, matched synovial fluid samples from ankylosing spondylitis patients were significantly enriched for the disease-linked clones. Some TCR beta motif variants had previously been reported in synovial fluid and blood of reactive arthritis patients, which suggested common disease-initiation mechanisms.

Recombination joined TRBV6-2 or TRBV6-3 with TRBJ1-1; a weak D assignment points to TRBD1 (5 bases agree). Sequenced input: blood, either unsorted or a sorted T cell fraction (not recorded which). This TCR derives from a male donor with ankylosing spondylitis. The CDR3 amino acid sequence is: CASSQLQVPTEAFF. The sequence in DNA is TGTGCCAGCAGTCAGCTACAGGTTCCCACTGAAGCTTTCTTT.